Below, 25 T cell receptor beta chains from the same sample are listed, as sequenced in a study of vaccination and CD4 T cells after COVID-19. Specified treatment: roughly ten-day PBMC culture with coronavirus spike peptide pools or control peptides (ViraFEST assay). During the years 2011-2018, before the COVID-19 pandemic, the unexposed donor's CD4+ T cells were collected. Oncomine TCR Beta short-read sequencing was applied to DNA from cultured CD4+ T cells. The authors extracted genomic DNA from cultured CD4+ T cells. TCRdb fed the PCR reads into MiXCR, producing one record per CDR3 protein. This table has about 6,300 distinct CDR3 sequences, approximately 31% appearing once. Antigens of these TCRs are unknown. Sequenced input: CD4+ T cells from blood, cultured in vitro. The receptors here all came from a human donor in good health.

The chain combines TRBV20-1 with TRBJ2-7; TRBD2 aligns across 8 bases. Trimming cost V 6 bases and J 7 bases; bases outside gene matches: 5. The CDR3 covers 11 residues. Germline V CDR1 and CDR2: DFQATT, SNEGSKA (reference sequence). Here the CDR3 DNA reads TGCAGTGCAAGACTAGCGAGAGAGCAGTACTTC. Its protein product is CSARLAREQYF.

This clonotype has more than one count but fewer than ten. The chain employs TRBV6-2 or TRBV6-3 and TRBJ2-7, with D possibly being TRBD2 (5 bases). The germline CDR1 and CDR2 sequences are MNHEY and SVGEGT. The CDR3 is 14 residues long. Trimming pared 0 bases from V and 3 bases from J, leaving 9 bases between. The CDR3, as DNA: TGTGCCAGCAGTTACTCTGCGGGCTACTACGAGCAGTACTTC. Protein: CASSYSAGYYEQYF.

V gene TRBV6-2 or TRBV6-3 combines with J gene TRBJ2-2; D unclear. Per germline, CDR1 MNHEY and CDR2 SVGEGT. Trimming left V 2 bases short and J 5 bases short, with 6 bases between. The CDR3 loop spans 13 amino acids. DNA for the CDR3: TGTGCCAGCAGTTACCCGAGGACCGGGGAGCTGTTTTTT. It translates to CASSYPRTGELFF.

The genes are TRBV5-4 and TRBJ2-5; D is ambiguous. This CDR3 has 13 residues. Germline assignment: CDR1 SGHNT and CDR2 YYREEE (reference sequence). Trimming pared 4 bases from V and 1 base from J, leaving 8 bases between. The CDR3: CASSPVRQETQYF. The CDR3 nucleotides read TGTGCCAGCAGCCCAGTACGCCAAGAGACCCAGTACTTC. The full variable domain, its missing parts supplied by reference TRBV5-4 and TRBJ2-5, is ETGVTQSPTHLIKTRGQQVTLRCSSQSGHNTVSWYQQALGQGPQFIFQYYREEENGRGNFPPRFSGLQFPNYSSELNVNALELDDSALYLCASSPVRQETQYFGPGTRLLVL.

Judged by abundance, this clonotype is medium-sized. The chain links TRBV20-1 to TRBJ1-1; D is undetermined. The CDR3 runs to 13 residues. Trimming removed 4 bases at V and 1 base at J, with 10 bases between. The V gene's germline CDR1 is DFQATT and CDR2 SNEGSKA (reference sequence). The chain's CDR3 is CSANRSPNTEAFF. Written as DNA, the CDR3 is TGCAGTGCTAACCGGAGTCCGAACACTGAAGCTTTCTTT.

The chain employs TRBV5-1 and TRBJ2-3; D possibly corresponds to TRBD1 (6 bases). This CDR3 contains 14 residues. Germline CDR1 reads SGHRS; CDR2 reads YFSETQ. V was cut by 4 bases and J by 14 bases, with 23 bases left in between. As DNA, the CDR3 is TGCGCCAGCAGCGGAGGCACACAGGGAACTAGGTGGTATTTT. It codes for CASSGGTQGTRWYF. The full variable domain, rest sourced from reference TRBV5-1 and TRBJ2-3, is KAGVTQTPRYLIKTRGQQVTLSCSPISGHRSVSWYQQTPGQGLQFLFEYFSETQRNKGNFPGRFSGRQFSNSRSEMNVSTLELGDSALYLCASSGGTQGTRWYFGPGTRLTVL.

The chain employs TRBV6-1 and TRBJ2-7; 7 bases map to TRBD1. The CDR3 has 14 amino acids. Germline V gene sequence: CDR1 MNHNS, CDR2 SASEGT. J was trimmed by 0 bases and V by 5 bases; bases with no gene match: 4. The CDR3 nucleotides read TGTGCCAGCAGTAAGACAGGGCACTCCTACGAGCAGTACTTC. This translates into CASSKTGHSYEQYF.

The CDR3 loop reads CASRPGQGANTEAFF. The DNA for the CDR3 is TGTGCCAGCAGACCCGGACAGGGGGCAAACACTGAAGCTTTCTTT. The rearrangement joins TRBV6-1 to TRBJ1-1; TRBD1 agrees at 11 bases. The V gene end was trimmed by 6 bases and the J gene end by 2 bases; junction bases not matched to a gene: 5. The CDR3 has 15 amino acids. Germline values: CDR1 MNHNS, CDR2 SASEGT.

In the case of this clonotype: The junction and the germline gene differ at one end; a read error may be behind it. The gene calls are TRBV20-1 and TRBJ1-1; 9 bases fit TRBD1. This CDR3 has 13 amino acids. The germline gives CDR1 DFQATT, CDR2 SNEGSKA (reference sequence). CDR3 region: CRAREMGTGSAFF. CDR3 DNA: TGCCGTGCTAGAGAAATGGGGACAGGGTCGGCTTTCTTT.

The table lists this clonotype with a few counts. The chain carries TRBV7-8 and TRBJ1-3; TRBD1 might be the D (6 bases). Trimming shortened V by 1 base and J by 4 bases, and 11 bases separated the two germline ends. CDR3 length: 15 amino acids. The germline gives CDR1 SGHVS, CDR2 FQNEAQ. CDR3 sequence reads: CASSLVTGPGNTIYF. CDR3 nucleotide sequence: TGTGCCAGCAGCTTAGTTACAGGGCCAGGAAACACCATATATTTT.

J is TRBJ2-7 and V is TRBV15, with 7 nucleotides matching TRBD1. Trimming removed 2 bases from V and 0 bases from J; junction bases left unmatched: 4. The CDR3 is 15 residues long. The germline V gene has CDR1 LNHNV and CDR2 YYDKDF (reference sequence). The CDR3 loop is CATSRLRDSSYEQYF. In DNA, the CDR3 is TGTGCCACCAGCAGACTCAGGGACAGCTCCTACGAGCAGTACTTC. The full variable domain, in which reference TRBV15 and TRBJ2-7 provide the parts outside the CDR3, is DAMVIQNPRYQVTQFGKPVTLSCSQTLNHNVMYWYQQKSSQAPKLLFHYYDKDFNNEADTPDNFQSRRPNTSFCFLDIRSPGLGDTAMYLCATSRLRDSSYEQYFGPGTRLTVT.

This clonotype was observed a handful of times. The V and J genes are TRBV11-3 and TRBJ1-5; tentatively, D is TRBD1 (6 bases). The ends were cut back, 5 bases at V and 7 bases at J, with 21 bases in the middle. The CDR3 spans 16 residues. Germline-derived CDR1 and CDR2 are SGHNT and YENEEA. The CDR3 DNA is TGTGCCAGCAGCACGCCGATAGGGGGTGTCGGACAGCCCCAGCATTTT. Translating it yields CASSTPIGGVGQPQHF. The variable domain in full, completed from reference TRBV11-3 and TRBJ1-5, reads EAGVVQSPRYKIIEKKQPVAFWCNPISGHNTLYWYLQNLGQGPELLIRYENEEAVDDSQLPKDRFSAERLKGVDSTLKIQPAELGDSAVYLCASSTPIGGVGQPQHFGDGTRLSIL.

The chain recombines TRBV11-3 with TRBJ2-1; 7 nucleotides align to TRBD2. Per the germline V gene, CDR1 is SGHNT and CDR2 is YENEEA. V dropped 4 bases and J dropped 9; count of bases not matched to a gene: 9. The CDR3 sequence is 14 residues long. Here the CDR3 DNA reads TGTGCCAGCAGCTCTAGGGATCCGGGAGGTGAGCAGTTCTTC. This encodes CASSSRDPGGEQFF.

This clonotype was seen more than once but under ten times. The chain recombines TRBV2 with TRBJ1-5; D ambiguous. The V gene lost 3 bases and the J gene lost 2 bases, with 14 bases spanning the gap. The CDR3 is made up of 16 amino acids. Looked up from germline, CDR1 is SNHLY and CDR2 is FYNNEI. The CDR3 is CASSERIRTGNQPQHF. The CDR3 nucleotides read TGTGCCAGCAGTGAGAGAATCAGGACGGGCAATCAGCCCCAGCATTTT.

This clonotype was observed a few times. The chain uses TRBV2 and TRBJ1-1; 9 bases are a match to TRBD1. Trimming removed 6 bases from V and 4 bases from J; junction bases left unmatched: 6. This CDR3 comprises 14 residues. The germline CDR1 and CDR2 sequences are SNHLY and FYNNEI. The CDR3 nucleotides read TGTGCCAGCAGAGCACTGGACAGGGGCACTGAAGCTTTCTTT. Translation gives CASRALDRGTEAFF.

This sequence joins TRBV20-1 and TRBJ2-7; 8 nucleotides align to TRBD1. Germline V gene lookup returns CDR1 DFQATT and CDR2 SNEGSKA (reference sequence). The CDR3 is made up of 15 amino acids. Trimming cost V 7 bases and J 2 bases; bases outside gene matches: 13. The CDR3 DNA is TGCAGTGGTCGCAACCAAAAGGGACAGGCCTACGAGCAGTACTTC. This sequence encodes CSGRNQKGQAYEQYF.

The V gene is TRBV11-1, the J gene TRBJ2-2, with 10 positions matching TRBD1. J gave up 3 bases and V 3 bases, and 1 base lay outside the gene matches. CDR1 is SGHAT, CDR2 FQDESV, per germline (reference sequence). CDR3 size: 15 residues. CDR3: CASSFGQGDTGELFF. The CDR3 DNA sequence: TGTGCCAGCAGCTTCGGACAGGGGGACACCGGGGAGCTGTTTTTT. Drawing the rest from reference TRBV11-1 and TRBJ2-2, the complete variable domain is EAEVAQSPRYKITEKSQAVAFWCDPISGHATLYWYRQILGQGPELLVQFQDESVVDDSQLPKDRFSAERLKGVDSTLKIQPAELGDSAMYLCASSFGQGDTGELFFGEGSRLTVL.

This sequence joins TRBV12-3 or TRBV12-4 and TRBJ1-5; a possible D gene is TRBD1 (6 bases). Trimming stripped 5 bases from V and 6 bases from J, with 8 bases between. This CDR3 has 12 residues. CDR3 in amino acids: CASSGGAQPQHF. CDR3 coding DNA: TGTGCCAGCAGTGGGGGCGCTCAGCCCCAGCATTTT.

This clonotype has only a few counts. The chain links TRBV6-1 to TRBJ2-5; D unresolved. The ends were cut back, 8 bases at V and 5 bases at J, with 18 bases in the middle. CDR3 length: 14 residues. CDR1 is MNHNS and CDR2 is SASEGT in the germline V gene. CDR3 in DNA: TGTGCCAGCGTCAAAAGGCAGGTGGGGGAGACCCAGTACTTC. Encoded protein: CASVKRQVGETQYF.

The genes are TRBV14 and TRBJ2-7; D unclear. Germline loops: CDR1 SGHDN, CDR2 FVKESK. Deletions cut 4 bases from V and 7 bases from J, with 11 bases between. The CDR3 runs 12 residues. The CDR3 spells CASSRGPLEQYF. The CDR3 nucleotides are TGTGCCAGCAGCCGTGGTCCGCTAGAGCAGTACTTC.

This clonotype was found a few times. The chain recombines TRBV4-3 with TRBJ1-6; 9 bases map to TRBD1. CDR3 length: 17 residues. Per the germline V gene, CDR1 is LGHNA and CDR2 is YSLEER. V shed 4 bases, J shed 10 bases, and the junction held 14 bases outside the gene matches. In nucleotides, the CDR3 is TGCGCCAGCAGCCTTTTCCCCCCGGGACAGGGAAACTCACCCCTCCACTTT. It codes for CASSLFPPGQGNSPLHF.

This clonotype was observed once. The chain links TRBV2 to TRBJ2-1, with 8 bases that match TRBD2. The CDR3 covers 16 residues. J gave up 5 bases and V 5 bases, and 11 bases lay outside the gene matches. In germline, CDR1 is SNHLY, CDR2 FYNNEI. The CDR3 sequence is CASSSGGSGSHNEQFF. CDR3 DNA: TGTGCCAGCAGTAGCGGAGGGAGCGGGAGTCACAATGAGCAGTTCTTC.

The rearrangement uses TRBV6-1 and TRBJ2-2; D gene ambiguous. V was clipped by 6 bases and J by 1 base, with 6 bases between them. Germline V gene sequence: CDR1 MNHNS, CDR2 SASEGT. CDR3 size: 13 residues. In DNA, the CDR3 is TGTGCCAGCAGAGTCGGGAACACCGGGGAGCTGTTTTTT. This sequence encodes CASRVGNTGELFF.

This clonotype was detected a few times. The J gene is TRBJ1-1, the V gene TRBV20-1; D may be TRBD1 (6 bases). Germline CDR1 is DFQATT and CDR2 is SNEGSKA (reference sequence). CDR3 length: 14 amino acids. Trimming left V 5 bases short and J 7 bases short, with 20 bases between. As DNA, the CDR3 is TGCAGTGCTCACGACTACAGGGTCGGGTATGAAGCTTTCTTT. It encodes CSAHDYRVGYEAFF.

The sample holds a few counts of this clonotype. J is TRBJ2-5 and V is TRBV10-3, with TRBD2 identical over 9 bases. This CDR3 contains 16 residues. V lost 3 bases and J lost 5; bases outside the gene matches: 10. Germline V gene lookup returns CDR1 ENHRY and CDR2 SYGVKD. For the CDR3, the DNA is TGTGCCATCAGTGAAAGGCAGGCTAGCGGGATGGAGACCCAGTACTTC. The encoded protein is CAISERQASGMETQYF.